This TCR beta chain was documented in a study of yellow fever vaccine responses in identical twins. This CDR3 has 16 amino acids. The V gene lost 3 bases and the J gene lost 0 bases, with 12 bases spanning the gap. CDR1 and CDR2 from the germline V gene are SNHLY and FYNNEI. To note about this clonotype: Its antigen remains unknown.

MiXCR, applied by TCRdb to the RT-PCR reads, yields one record per CDR3 protein. The data hold 600 or so distinct CDR3 sequences, with about 80% observed a single time. Overall study findings and caveats: A vaccine T cell response that seemed partly convergent and partly personalized was reported in twins.

This sequence originates from a female donor who received the yellow fever vaccine. This material consisted of T cells from blood (PBMCs), unsorted or a sorted subset (not recorded which), taken before or after yellow fever vaccination (not recorded which). This chain joins TRBV2 and TRBJ1-5; D possibly corresponds to TRBD1 (5 bases). CDR3 sequence: CASSETATYSNQPQHF. CDR3 nucleotide sequence: TGTGCCAGCAGTGAGACAGCCACCTATAGCAATCAGCCCCAGCATTTT.